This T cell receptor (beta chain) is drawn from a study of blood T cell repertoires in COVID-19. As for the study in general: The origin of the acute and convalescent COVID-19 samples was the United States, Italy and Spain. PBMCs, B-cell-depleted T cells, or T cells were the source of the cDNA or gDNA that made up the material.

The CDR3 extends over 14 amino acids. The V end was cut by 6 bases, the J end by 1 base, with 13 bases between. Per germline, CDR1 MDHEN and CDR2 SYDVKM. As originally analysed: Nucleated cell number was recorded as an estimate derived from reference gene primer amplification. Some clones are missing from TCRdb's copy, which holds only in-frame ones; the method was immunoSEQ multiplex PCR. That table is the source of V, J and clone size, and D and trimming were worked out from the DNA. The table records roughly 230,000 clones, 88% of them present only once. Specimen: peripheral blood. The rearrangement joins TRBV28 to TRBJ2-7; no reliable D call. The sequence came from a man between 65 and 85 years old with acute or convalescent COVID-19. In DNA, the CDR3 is TGTGCCAGCAGCCCGCCAGGATTTTCCTACGAGCAGTACTTC. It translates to CASSPPGFSYEQYF.